The next 17 T cell receptor beta chains were all read from a single sample in a study of blood T cell repertoires in COVID-19. The method was immunoSEQ multiplex PCR; TCRdb's version includes in-frame clones alone and lacks a portion of them. The sample shows around 440,000 clones, 70% to 90% of them seen only once. Sequencing was carried out using peripheral blood. These TCRs come from a woman aged 50 to 60 with COVID-19, enrolled during active disease.

In nucleotides, the CDR3 is TGTGCCAGCAAAGTGGCAGGGGTAGGGGACACTGAAGCTTTCTTT. This translates into CASKVAGVGDTEAFF. The chain employs TRBV6-4 and TRBJ1-1; D is perhaps TRBD1 (6 bases). V was trimmed by 7 bases and J by 3 bases, leaving 18 bases between them. The CDR3 runs to 15 residues. Germline CDR1 and CDR2: MRHNA and SNTAGT.

In its sample, this clone was seen a few times. J is TRBJ2-1 and V is TRBV27; 9 positions agree with TRBD1. V trimming: 4 bases; J trimming: 8 bases; junction bases outside the gene matches: 9. Germline-derived CDR1 and CDR2 are MNHEY and SMNVEV (reference sequence). This CDR3 has 15 residues. The CDR3 here is CASSWGTGSGDEQFF. CDR3 bases: TGTGCCAGCAGTTGGGGGACAGGGTCAGGAGATGAGCAGTTCTTC.

This chain joins TRBV19 and TRBJ1-2, with 11 bases that match TRBD1. The CDR3 consists of 17 residues. V gave up 7 bases and J gave up 2 bases; unmatched junction bases: 12. Germline CDR1 LNHDA, CDR2 SQIVND (reference sequence). The CDR3 region has the DNA TGTGCCAGTACTTCCGGGACAGGGGGGACCATAAACTATGGCTACACCTTC. Translated: CASTSGTGGTINYGYTF.

This chain links TRBV5-1 with TRBJ2-3; 7 bases align to TRBD2. This CDR3 comprises 15 residues. Germline V lookup: CDR1 SGHRS, CDR2 YFSETQ. The V and J ends lost 0 bases and 5 bases, in that order; junction bases with no gene match: 6. In DNA, the CDR3 is TGCGCCAGCAGCTTGGATCTAGCGGACCAAGATACGCAGTATTTT. Translated, it gives CASSLDLADQDTQYF.

The rearrangement uses TRBV9 and TRBJ1-1; perhaps TRBD1 as D (5 bases). Germline values: CDR1 SGDLS, CDR2 YYNGEE. The CDR3 is 15 amino acids. Trimming removed 4 bases from V and 2 bases from J, with 15 bases in between. The DNA of the CDR3 is TGTGCCAGCAGCCCACGGAGCAGGGAAAACACTGAAGCTTTCTTT. Amino acid sequence: CASSPRSRENTEAFF.

The chain recombines TRBV30 with TRBJ1-3; D is unclear. CDR1 is GTSNPN and CDR2 is SVGIG in the germline V gene (reference sequence). With 0 bases removed from V and 4 bases from J, the gap between germline ends came to 4 bases. The CDR3 is 12 residues long. The CDR3 loop is CAWSVAGNTIYF. The CDR3 region has the DNA TGTGCCTGGAGTGTAGCCGGAAACACCATATATTTT.

The CDR3 sequence is CASSPQMNTEAFF. DNA for the CDR3: TGCGCCAGCAGCCCACAGATGAACACTGAAGCTTTCTTT. The V gene is TRBV4-1, the J gene TRBJ1-1; D unresolved. CDR3 length: 13 amino acids. Trimming removed 4 bases from V and 0 bases from J, with 6 bases in between. Germline CDR1 MGHRA, CDR2 YSYEKL.

Remarks on this clone: The junction departs from germline at one end; a sequencing error may be responsible. The gene calls are TRBV12-5 and TRBJ2-5; TRBD2 agrees at 7 bases. The CDR3 is 14 residues long. Germline V gene data show CDR1 as LGHNT and CDR2 as FRNRAP. The chain's CDR3 is CASGIGLGQGTQYF. In nucleotides, the CDR3 is TGTGCTAGTGGTATAGGACTAGGGCAAGGGACCCAGTACTTC.

This chain joins TRBV6-6 and TRBJ2-7, with 8 bases lining up with TRBD2. In germline, CDR1 is MNHNY, CDR2 SVGAGI (reference sequence). V was clipped by 0 bases and J by 6 bases; unmatched bases: 4. The CDR3 contains 14 residues. The CDR3 DNA reads as TGTGCCAGCAGTTACTCAAGCGGGGGAGGCGAGCAGTACTTC. This translates into CASSYSSGGGEQYF.

Only one count was recorded for this clone. The gene calls are TRBV25-1 and TRBJ1-5, with 7 bases fitting TRBD1. With 9 bases clipped from V and 2 bases from J, the junction kept 10 bases outside the gene matches. The CDR3 is 15 amino acids. Germline CDR1 MGHDK, CDR2 SYGVNS. The CDR3 coding sequence is TGTGCCAGGGACAGGCCCTTAGTTTGCAATCAGCCCCAGCATTTT. Encoded protein: CARDRPLVCNQPQHF.

This sequence joins TRBV18 and TRBJ1-3, with 9 nucleotides matching TRBD1. The CDR3 runs 16 residues. Germline V lookup: CDR1 KGHSH, CDR2 LQKENI. J gave up 3 bases and V 2 bases, and 5 bases lay outside the gene matches. The CDR3 loop reads CASSPEGTGSGNTIYF. As DNA, the CDR3 is TGTGCCAGCTCACCAGAGGGGACAGGGAGTGGAAACACCATATATTTT.

The chain employs TRBV19 and TRBJ2-7, with 8 bases matching TRBD2. There are 15 residues in the CDR3. V was clipped by 3 bases and J by 3 bases; unmatched bases: 7. Germline assignment: CDR1 LNHDA and CDR2 SQIVND (reference sequence). CDR3: CASSISAGALYEQYF. CDR3 DNA: TGTGCCAGTAGTATCTCAGCGGGGGCCCTCTACGAGCAGTACTTC.

This clone has only one observation. At the DNA level, this CDR3 is encoded by other sequences in the same sample as well. The rearrangement uses TRBV5-1 and TRBJ1-5, with D possibly being TRBD1 (6 bases). In germline, CDR1 is SGHRS, CDR2 YFSETQ. CDR3 length: 15 residues. Trimming removed 0 bases at V and 1 base at J, with 8 bases between. The CDR3 nucleotides read TGCGCCAGCAGCTTGGCCGGACAGAGCAATCAGCCCCAGCATTTT. It is translated as CASSLAGQSNQPQHF. Looking up the rest from reference TRBV5-1 and TRBJ1-5 gives the full variable domain: KAGVTQTPRYLIKTRGQQVTLSCSPISGHRSVSWYQQTPGQGLQFLFEYFSETQRNKGNFPGRFSGRQFSNSRSEMNVSTLELGDSALYLCASSLAGQSNQPQHFGDGTRLSIL.

The chain combines TRBV27 with TRBJ1-4; no clear D gene. Per the germline V gene, CDR1 is MNHEY and CDR2 is SMNVEV (reference sequence). This CDR3 is built from 14 residues. Trimming shortened V by 6 bases and J by 6 bases, and 14 bases separated the two germline ends. In DNA, the CDR3 is TGTGCCAGCAGGCCAACCTACGAAGATGAAAAACTGTTTTTT. This gives the protein CASRPTYEDEKLFF.

This clone appeared once. The chain has TRBV3-1 (or the pseudogene TRBV3-2) and TRBJ2-5; D is undetermined. V gave up 1 base and J gave up 7 bases, with 10 bases separating them. CDR1 and CDR2 (germline): LGHDT, YNNKEL (reference sequence). The length of the CDR3 is 13 residues. CDR3 sequence: CASSQVPIVTQYF. The CDR3 DNA is TGTGCCAGCAGCCAAGTCCCGATAGTGACCCAGTACTTC.

The chain employs TRBV18 and TRBJ1-1; 10 bases match TRBD1. Germline V gives CDR1 KGHSH, CDR2 LQKENI. V trimming: 6 bases; J trimming: 0 bases; junction bases outside the gene matches: 4. CDR3 size: 15 residues. The CDR3: CASSSTGGLNTEAFF. The CDR3 DNA follows: TGTGCCAGCTCTTCGACAGGGGGCCTGAACACTGAAGCTTTCTTT.

There are a few counts of this clone. This rearrangement joins TRBV10-3 to TRBJ1-2; D gene unclear. This CDR3 contains 14 residues. Germline V gene lookup returns CDR1 ENHRY and CDR2 SYGVKD. Trimming left V 1 base short and J 1 base short, with 7 bases between. The CDR3 DNA reads as TGTGCCATCAGTGAGTTAGAGAGTAACTATGGCTACACCTTC. Amino acids: CAISELESNYGYTF.